Following are 21 T cell receptor beta chains from one sample sequenced in a study of T cell clonality in common variable immunodeficiency. Study observations and caveats: Reportedly, TCR beta sequences from common variable immunodeficiency showed fewer deletions and N-nucleotide insertions.

Repertoires were generated with immunoSEQ multiplex PCR, while TCRdb's copy carries only in-frame clones and drops some. Observed in the sample are roughly 9,900 clones, none of them singletons. Their antigen targets remain unknown. Specimen: peripheral blood mononuclear cells. The receptors come from a human donor with common variable immunodeficiency.

About this clone: The read is 3 residues too short to cover the CDR3 end, so that end is filled in from the germline J gene. The rearrangement joins TRBV6-1 to TRBJ2-3; 13 bases are shared with TRBD2. V lost 0 bases and J lost 1; bases outside the gene matches: 4. The CDR3 is 18 residues long. The germline gives CDR1 MNHNS, CDR2 SASEGT. CDR3 region: CASSEARTSGSGTDTQYF. The part of the CDR3 DNA that was read is TGTGCCAGCAGTGAAGCTCGGACTAGCGGGAGCGGCACAGATACG.

Comments on this clone: The CDR3 end falls 3 residues outside the read, so it is completed with the germline J gene. This chain uses TRBV19 with TRBJ2-7; 7 bases line up with TRBD1. Germline CDR1 LNHDA, CDR2 SQIVND (reference sequence). This CDR3 spans 14 amino acids. V shed 7 bases and J 2 bases; nucleotides not matched to a gene: 8. Incomplete CDR3 DNA: TGTGCCAGTAAGGCACAGGGGCCACCCTACGAG. It codes for CASKAQGPPYE. The whole CDR3 protein reads CASKAQGPPYEQYF.

In regard to this clone: The read ends 3 residues early relative to the CDR3; the germline J gene fills the gap. The V gene is TRBV18, the J gene TRBJ2-3, with 11 bases matching TRBD2. Looked up from germline, CDR1 is KGHSH and CDR2 is LQKENI. The CDR3 sequence is 19 residues long. V shed 0 bases and J 4 bases; nucleotides not matched to a gene: 12. CDR3 sequence: CASSPPYPGLAVVPDTQYF. The CDR3 bases that were read are TGTGCCAGCTCACCACCGTACCCGGGACTAGCGGTGGTGCCAGATACG.

This clone came up a few times. The read ends 3 residues early relative to the CDR3; the germline J gene fills the gap. V usage is TRBV7-6 and J usage is TRBJ2-3, with D perhaps TRBD2 (5 bases). The CDR3 is made up of 16 amino acids. The germline gives CDR1 SGHVS, CDR2 FNYEAQ. V was shortened by 5 bases and J by 2 bases, with 17 bases between the two germline ends. The CDR3 bases that were read are TGTGCCAGCAGCCTAGTTGCTAGCTCTACCACAGATACG. Encoded protein: CASSLVASSTTDT. The whole CDR3 sequence is CASSLVASSTTDTQYF.

By frequency in the sample, this clone is medium-sized (0.01 to 0.1%). Sequencing ends 3 residues short of the CDR3 end; the germline J gene provides the rest. The chain joins TRBV29-1 to TRBJ2-2, with D hard to call. The CDR3 extends over 12 amino acids. In germline, CDR1 is SQVTM, CDR2 ANQGSEA. The V end lost 2 bases, the J end lost 6 bases, and 7 bases lay between the germline ends. CDR3: CSVEKGAGELFF. The sequenced CDR3 bases are TGCAGCGTTGAAAAGGGTGCCGGGGAG.

This clone was observed a handful of times. The observed sequence ends 3 residues before the CDR3 terminus, with the missing tail filled in from the germline J gene. V usage is TRBV20-1 and J usage is TRBJ2-7; a weak D match, TRBD2 (5 bases). V shed 5 bases and J shed 4 bases, with 21 bases lying between them. The germline CDR1 and CDR2 sequences are DFQATT and SNEGSKA (reference sequence). The CDR3 is made up of 15 amino acids. The sequenced CDR3 bases are TGCAGTGCTTACACGGACTCTAACCCATCTTACGAG. Its translation: CSAYTDSNPSYE. The complete CDR3 reads CSAYTDSNPSYEQYF.

Remarks on this clone: Read coverage stops 3 residues before the CDR3 terminus; the germline J gene supplies the remainder. V gene TRBV7-9 combines with J gene TRBJ2-5; 10 nucleotides line up with TRBD1. J lost 5 bases, V lost 5 bases, and 5 bases had no gene match. The germline V gene encodes CDR1 SEHNR and CDR2 FQNEAQ (reference sequence). CDR3 length equals 14 residues. The sequenced part of the CDR3 DNA is TGTGCCAGCAGCAAAAAGGACAGGGGGGAGACC. Translation: CASSKKDRGET. The full CDR3 is CASSKKDRGETQYF.

This clone is labeled as medium-sized (0.01 to 0.1%). From the germline J gene comes the end of the CDR3, since the read stops 3 residues before it. This rearrangement joins TRBV7-9 to TRBJ2-3; the D gene is possibly TRBD1 (6 bases). The CDR3 has 14 amino acids. Per the germline V gene, CDR1 is SEHNR and CDR2 is FQNEAQ (reference sequence). V gave up 4 bases and J gave up 2 bases, with 10 bases separating them. The chain's CDR3 is CASSSNRVTDTQYF. The sequenced CDR3 bases are TGTGCCAGCAGCTCCAACAGGGTCACAGATACG.

On this clone: The CDR3 is cut off 3 residues early in the read; its end comes from the germline J gene. The chain carries TRBV6-2 or TRBV6-3 and TRBJ2-3, with 12 bases lining up with TRBD2. Unmatched junction bases numbered 9, after V lost 9 bases and J lost 5 bases. The germline gives CDR1 MNHEY, CDR2 SVGEGT. CDR3 length equals 15 residues. The CDR3 region is CASSSGLAGKDTQYF. The part of the CDR3 DNA that was read is TGTGCCAGTTCCTCGGGACTAGCGGGTAAAGATACG.

This clone was observed a handful of times. The read ends 3 residues before the CDR3 terminus; that terminus is restored from the germline J gene. The rearrangement joins TRBV5-1 to TRBJ2-7; 9 bases are shared with TRBD2. Germline loops: CDR1 SGHRS, CDR2 YFSETQ. CDR3 size: 17 residues. V gave up 3 bases and J gave up 4 bases; unmatched junction bases: 14. CDR3 loop: CASSWETLAGRLYEQYF. The part of the CDR3 DNA that was read is TGCGCCAGCAGCTGGGAGACACTAGCGGGCCGACTTTACGAG.

In regard to this clone: The read halts 3 residues ahead of the CDR3 end, with the missing end drawn from the germline J gene. The chain employs TRBV19 and TRBJ1-1; D gene uncertain. The V end was cut by 2 bases, the J end by 1 base, with 5 bases between. The germline gives CDR1 LNHDA, CDR2 SQIVND (reference sequence). The CDR3 covers 13 residues. The CDR3 protein is CASSITGNTEAFF. The CDR3 bases that were read are TGTGCCAGTAGTATAACCGGGAACACTGAA.

Regarding this clone: The read ends 3 residues early relative to the CDR3; the germline J gene fills the gap. The chain couples TRBV19 to TRBJ2-5; 8 positions match TRBD1. The CDR3 covers 14 residues. Germline CDR1 and CDR2: LNHDA and SQIVND (reference sequence). V shed 10 bases, J shed 1 base, and the junction held 8 bases outside the gene matches. Here the CDR3 reads CATTRTGIQETQYF. The sequenced CDR3 bases are TGTGCCACTACCCGGACAGGGATCCAAGAGACC. Together with reference TRBV19 and TRBJ2-5, the CDR3 gives the full variable domain: DGGITQSPKYLFRKEGQNVTLSCEQNLNHDAMYWYRQDPGQGLRLIYYSQIVNDFQKGDIAEGYSVSREKKESFPLTVTSAQKNPTAFYLCATTRTGIQETQYFGPGTRLLVL.

In this sample, this clone turned up a few times. The read ends 3 residues before the CDR3 terminus; that terminus is restored from the germline J gene. The chain combines TRBV30 with TRBJ2-1; the D is unclear. CDR1 and CDR2 (germline): GTSNPN, SVGIG (reference sequence). The CDR3 loop spans 12 amino acids. The germline V and J ends were trimmed by 3 bases and 9 bases, with 12 bases remaining between them. This CDR3 reads CAWRNRFGEQFF. CDR3 bases read: TGTGCCTGGAGGAACCGGTTCGGTGAG. The variable domain in full, with the rest retrieved from reference TRBV30 and TRBJ2-1, is SQTIHQWPATLVQPVGSPLSLECTVEGTSNPNLYWYRQAAGRGLQLLFYSVGIGQISSEVPQNLSASRPQDRQFILSSKKLLLSDSGFYLCAWRNRFGEQFFGPGTRLTVL.

This clone has more than one count but fewer than ten. Read coverage stops 3 residues before the CDR3 terminus; the germline J gene supplies the remainder. The J gene is TRBJ2-1, the V gene TRBV23-1; TRBD2 matches at 8 bases. TRBV23-1 is labeled an ORF, and its function is uncertain. Trimming removed 7 bases from V and 8 bases from J; junction bases left unmatched: 19. The CDR3 extends over 17 amino acids. This CDR3 is CASIKKGVAGKRDEQFF. CDR3 DNA, as far as it was read: TGCGCCAGCATCAAAAAAGGTGTAGCGGGAAAACGGGATGAG.

As regards this clone: The read halts 3 residues ahead of the CDR3 end, with the missing end drawn from the germline J gene. V usage is TRBV20-1 and J usage is TRBJ2-1; 10 nucleotides agree with TRBD2. The trim removed 2 bases at V and 8 bases at J, leaving 18 bases unmatched. From germline, CDR1 is DFQATT and CDR2 SNEGSKA (reference sequence). This CDR3 comprises 18 residues. Partial CDR3 DNA: TGCAGTGCTAGATGGTTGAGACCAGCGGGAGGGCCGCGCGATGAG. This gives the protein CSARWLRPAGGPRDE. The entire CDR3 is CSARWLRPAGGPRDEQFF.

Turning to this clone: Read data end 3 residues before the CDR3 end; the end is taken from the germline J gene. The chain carries TRBV30 and TRBJ2-5; TRBD1 aligns across 8 bases. The CDR3 has 12 residues. The germline V gene encodes CDR1 GTSNPN and CDR2 SVGIG (reference sequence). With V trimmed by 1 base and J by 5 bases, 0 bases remained unmatched. CDR3 sequence: CAWSGDRETQYF. Partial CDR3 DNA: TGTGCCTGGAGTGGGGACAGGGAGACC.

This clone was observed a handful of times. The CDR3 extends 3 residues past the end of the read, so its final part is completed from the germline J gene. The chain links TRBV30 to TRBJ1-4; the D gene is possibly TRBD1 (5 bases). Trimming removed 0 bases from V and 5 bases from J, with 16 bases in between. CDR3 length: 16 amino acids. Germline assignment: CDR1 GTSNPN and CDR2 SVGIG (reference sequence). The CDR3 loop is CAWSVLRRGRNEKLFF. The covered CDR3 bases are TGTGCCTGGAGTGTACTCAGGCGGGGCCGGAATGAAAAA.

This clone has just a few counts. The sequenced fragment ends 3 residues before the CDR3 boundary, so the rest is inferred from the germline J gene. This chain joins TRBV5-1 and TRBJ2-5, with TRBD1 matching 9 bases. The trim removed 3 bases at V and 5 bases at J, leaving 5 bases unmatched. Per the germline V gene, CDR1 is SGHRS and CDR2 is YFSETQ. The CDR3 is 14 residues long. CDR3 bases read: TGCGCCAGCAGCTACGGACAGGGGTGGGAGACC. Protein product: CASSYGQGWET. The CDR3 in full is CASSYGQGWETQYF.

Comment on this clone: The observed sequence ends 3 residues before the CDR3 terminus, with the missing tail filled in from the germline J gene. The chain employs TRBV5-1 and TRBJ2-3; TRBD2 matches at 9 bases. This CDR3 is built from 17 residues. The germline V gene has CDR1 SGHRS and CDR2 YFSETQ. V shed 2 bases and J 2 bases; nucleotides not matched to a gene: 9. CDR3 bases read: TGCGCCAGCAGCTTCGTATCTAGCGGGACGGTCACAGATACG. This sequence encodes CASSFVSSGTVTDT. The whole CDR3 is CASSFVSSGTVTDTQYF.

Only a few counts were recorded for this clone. The CDR3 extends 3 residues past the end of the read, so its final part is completed from the germline J gene. J is TRBJ2-7 and V is TRBV19; possible D gene TRBD2, 5 bases. The V gene's germline CDR1 is LNHDA and CDR2 SQIVND (reference sequence). V was pared by 5 bases and J by 2 bases, with 16 bases between. This CDR3 spans 15 amino acids. CDR3 in amino acids: CASSGPGVNTYEQYF. The covered CDR3 bases are TGTGCCAGTAGTGGACCCGGGGTAAACACCTACGAG.

This clone was found a few times. Read coverage stops 3 residues before the CDR3 terminus; the germline J gene supplies the remainder. The rearrangement uses TRBV7-9 and TRBJ2-7; D call uncertain. Per germline, CDR1 SEHNR and CDR2 FQNEAQ (reference sequence). This CDR3 spans 13 amino acids. V gave up 0 bases and J gave up 6 bases, with 9 bases separating them. The sequenced CDR3 bases are TGTGCCAGCAGCTTAGCTCTAGTCTTCGAG. The encoded protein is CASSLALVFE. The CDR3 as a whole reads CASSLALVFEQYF.